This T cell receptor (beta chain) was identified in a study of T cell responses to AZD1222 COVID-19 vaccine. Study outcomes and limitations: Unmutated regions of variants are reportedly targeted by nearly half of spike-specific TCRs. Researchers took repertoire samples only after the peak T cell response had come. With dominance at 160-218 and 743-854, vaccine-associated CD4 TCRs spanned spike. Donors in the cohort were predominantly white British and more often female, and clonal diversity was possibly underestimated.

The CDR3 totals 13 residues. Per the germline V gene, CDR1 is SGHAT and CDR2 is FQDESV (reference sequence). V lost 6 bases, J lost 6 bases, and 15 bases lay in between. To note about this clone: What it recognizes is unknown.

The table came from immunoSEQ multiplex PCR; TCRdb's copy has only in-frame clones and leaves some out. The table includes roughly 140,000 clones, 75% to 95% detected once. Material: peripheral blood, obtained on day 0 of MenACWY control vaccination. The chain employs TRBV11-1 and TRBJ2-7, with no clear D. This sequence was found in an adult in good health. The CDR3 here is CASSPHDGREQYF. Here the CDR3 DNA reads TGTGCCAGCAGTCCCCACGATGGCCGCGAGCAGTACTTC.